These 22 T cell receptor beta chains came from one sample sequenced in a study of cytomegalovirus exposure and HLA in healthy donors. Primers: 60 Vbeta forward and 13 Jbeta reverse. Generated by immunoSEQ multiplex PCR, the TCRdb table keeps only in-frame clones and is missing some. The sample shows some 110,000 clones, around 76% of them seen only once. Sequencing used PBMCs. These TCRs come from a man aged 50 to 59 in good health and CMV-seropositive.

The chain has TRBV10-1 and TRBJ2-1; 7 nucleotides line up with TRBD2. CDR3 length: 15 amino acids. Germline V gives CDR1 WNHNN, CDR2 SYGVQD (reference sequence). Trimming at V came to 0 bases and at J to 5 bases, leaving 4 bases not matched to a gene. CDR3 protein: CASSESSAGDNEQFF. For the CDR3, the DNA is TGCGCCAGCAGTGAGTCGTCCGCGGGGGACAATGAGCAGTTCTTC.

This chain connects TRBV18 to TRBJ2-2; 7 nucleotides match TRBD1. The length of the CDR3 is 15 residues. V lost 8 bases to trimming and J lost 4 bases; unmatched junction nucleotides: 10. The germline CDR1 and CDR2 sequences are KGHSH and LQKENI. The CDR3 loop reads CASHQEAGGTGELFF. Here the CDR3 DNA reads TGTGCCAGCCACCAGGAGGCAGGGGGCACCGGGGAGCTGTTTTTT.

This chain links TRBV2 with TRBJ1-1; TRBD1 aligns across 10 bases. The junction had 9 bases not matched to a gene; V was cut back by 6 bases and J by 8 bases. The CDR3 spans 14 residues. CDR1 is SNHLY, CDR2 FYNNEI, per germline. CDR3: CASRGTGELIEAFF. CDR3 sequence (DNA): TGTGCCAGCAGGGGGACAGGGGAATTGATAGAAGCTTTCTTT.

This clone was counted only a few times. The genes are TRBV4-1 and TRBJ1-5; D gene unclear. The CDR3 is made up of 14 amino acids. The germline V and J ends were trimmed by 1 base and 9 bases, with 13 bases remaining between them. CDR1 and CDR2 (germline): MGHRA, YSYEKL. For the CDR3, the DNA is TGCGCCAGCAGCCAAGGAGGCGGCGCATGGCCCCAGCATTTT. As protein: CASSQGGGAWPQHF.

Comment on this clone: Other DNA sequences in this specimen translate into the identical CDR3. The chain links TRBV28 to TRBJ2-7; the D is unclear. CDR1 is MDHEN and CDR2 is SYDVKM in the germline V gene. The CDR3 contains 12 residues. The CDR3 sequence: CASYTQLDEQYF. CDR3 nucleotide sequence: TGTGCTAGTTACACCCAGCTAGACGAGCAGTACTTC.

This chain joins TRBV6-5 and TRBJ1-1; TRBD1 might be the D (5 bases). The V end was cut by 6 bases, the J end by 5 bases, with 13 bases between. Germline CDR1 reads MNHEY; CDR2 reads SVGAGI. The CDR3 is made up of 13 amino acids. CDR3 in amino acids: CASSPTGVTEAFF. Written as DNA, the CDR3 is TGTGCCAGCAGCCCAACGGGGGTAACTGAAGCTTTCTTT.

The CDR3 loop reads CASSPREGNPSTDTQYF. In DNA form, the CDR3 reads TGTGCCAGCAGCCCCCGGGAGGGCAATCCTAGCACAGATACGCAGTATTTT. V is TRBV5-4 and J is TRBJ2-3, with 8 bases lining up with TRBD2. V was pared by 4 bases and J by 0 bases, with 10 bases of the junction left unmatched. Germline V gene sequence: CDR1 SGHNT, CDR2 YYREEE (reference sequence). CDR3 length: 17 residues.

The chain combines TRBV6-1 with TRBJ2-2; 7 bases agree with TRBD1. The germline V gene encodes CDR1 MNHNS and CDR2 SASEGT. V shed 7 bases and J 2 bases; nucleotides not matched to a gene: 7. CDR3 length equals 15 residues. The CDR3 DNA reads as TGTGCCAGCAACGGACAGGCCTACAACACCGGGGAGCTGTTTTTT. Protein sequence: CASNGQAYNTGELFF.

The chain recombines TRBV5-1 with TRBJ2-2; D is unresolved. Germline-derived CDR1 and CDR2 are SGHRS and YFSETQ. This CDR3 has 14 residues. The ends were cut back, 7 bases at V and 4 bases at J, with 14 bases in the middle. This chain's CDR3 is CASFPDTFTGELFF. CDR3 sequence (DNA): TGCGCCAGCTTCCCCGACACCTTCACCGGGGAGCTGTTTTTT.

The chain recombines TRBV11-2 with TRBJ2-2; D is ambiguous. Trimming pared 4 bases from V and 10 bases from J, leaving 4 bases between. Germline V CDR1 and CDR2: SGHAT, FQNNGV. This CDR3 spans 10 amino acids. The CDR3 bases are TGTGCCAGCAGCTCAGTGGAGCTGTTTTTT. It encodes CASSSVELFF.

The J gene is TRBJ2-5, the V gene TRBV5-6; 9 bases are shared with TRBD2. Germline values: CDR1 SGHDT, CDR2 YYEEEE. The CDR3 has 17 residues. Germline trimming cut 4 bases from V and 4 bases from J; bases unmatched to any gene: 14. The CDR3 coding sequence is TGTGCCAGCAGCCAAGGGATGGGGCGGGGGGGCGGAGAGACCCAGTACTTC. Its translation: CASSQGMGRGGGETQYF.

The V and J genes are TRBV2 and TRBJ2-1; 12 nucleotides match TRBD1. Germline loops: CDR1 SNHLY, CDR2 FYNNEI. There are 14 residues in the CDR3. The junction had 4 bases not matched to a gene; V was cut back by 5 bases and J by 8 bases. This CDR3 reads CASSFGTGGDEQFF. The CDR3 DNA is TGTGCCAGCAGTTTCGGGACAGGGGGCGATGAGCAGTTCTTC.

The rearrangement joins TRBV6-5 to TRBJ2-1; 7 bases are a match to TRBD1. V trimming: 8 bases; J trimming: 6 bases; junction bases outside the gene matches: 7. This CDR3 has 13 residues. The V gene's germline CDR1 is MNHEY and CDR2 SVGAGI. CDR3 protein: CASRRDSLNEQFF. CDR3 sequence (DNA): TGTGCCAGCCGCCGGGACAGCCTCAATGAGCAGTTCTTC.

V is TRBV5-1 and J is TRBJ2-7, with TRBD2 matching over 12 bases. Germline lookup yields CDR1 SGHRS and CDR2 YFSETQ. V lost 5 bases to trimming and J lost 0 bases; unmatched junction nucleotides: 9. This CDR3 is 17 amino acids long. For the CDR3, the DNA is TGCGCCAGCAGTGCCGGACTAGCGGGGTACAGCTCCTACGAGCAGTACTTC. Translating gives CASSAGLAGYSSYEQYF.

A few counts support this clone. The genes are TRBV5-1 and TRBJ2-5, with 8 positions matching TRBD1. V lost 4 bases, J lost 6 bases, and 5 bases stayed unmatched. Germline values: CDR1 SGHRS, CDR2 YFSETQ. This CDR3 spans 13 amino acids. The CDR3 protein is CASSAGTGQTQYF. The CDR3 nucleotides are TGCGCCAGCAGCGCTGGGACAGGACAGACCCAGTACTTC.

The genes are TRBV19 and TRBJ2-5, with D tentatively TRBD2 (6 bases). With 9 bases removed from V and 2 bases from J, the gap between germline ends came to 13 bases. Germline V gene lookup returns CDR1 LNHDA and CDR2 SQIVND (reference sequence). The CDR3 is made up of 13 amino acids. The DNA of the CDR3 is TGTGCCAGGGGGGGACTGGAACAAGAGACCCAGTACTTC. Its protein is CARGGLEQETQYF. The whole variable domain, remainder taken from reference TRBV19 and TRBJ2-5, is DGGITQSPKYLFRKEGQNVTLSCEQNLNHDAMYWYRQDPGQGLRLIYYSQIVNDFQKGDIAEGYSVSREKKESFPLTVTSAQKNPTAFYLCARGGLEQETQYFGPGTRLLVL.

This clone was seen just once. This sequence joins TRBV23-1 and TRBJ2-7, with 10 bases matching TRBD1. TRBV23-1 counts as an open reading frame of uncertain function. The CDR3 extends over 15 amino acids. The junction had 2 bases not matched to a gene; V was cut back by 0 bases and J by 3 bases. The CDR3 reads CASSQSRDRGYEQYF. The CDR3 coding sequence is TGCGCCAGCAGTCAATCCCGGGACAGGGGCTACGAGCAGTACTTC.

This clone was recorded a few times. The rearrangement joins TRBV5-6 to TRBJ1-4, with a tentative D call TRBD1 (6 bases). Germline V CDR1 and CDR2: SGHDT, YYEEEE. V was trimmed by 2 bases and J by 7 bases, leaving 6 bases between them. The CDR3 totals 12 residues. CDR3 residues: CASSFRGEKLFF. In DNA form, the CDR3 reads TGTGCCAGCAGCTTCAGGGGTGAAAAACTGTTTTTT.

The sample holds a few counts of this clone. The junction departs from germline at one end; a sequencing error may be responsible. The chain combines TRBV28 with TRBJ2-1, with a possible D match to TRBD2 (7 bases). The CDR3 has 12 residues. In germline, CDR1 is MDHEN, CDR2 SYDVKM. CDR3 in DNA: TGTGCCAGCAGAGAGGGGGGGACACCAGAACTCTTC. Its translation: CASREGGTPELF.

The chain combines TRBV27 with TRBJ2-7; D remains unclear. The CDR3 loop spans 13 amino acids. The germline gives CDR1 MNHEY, CDR2 SMNVEV (reference sequence). Trimming took off 6 bases at V and 4 bases at J, with 13 bases between the two ends. This CDR3 reads CASSSRFRYEQYF. Written as DNA, the CDR3 is TGTGCCAGCAGCTCGAGGTTTCGGTACGAGCAGTACTTC.

V and J are TRBV14 and TRBJ2-3, with 12 bases identical to TRBD2. The CDR3 loop spans 17 amino acids. Germline values: CDR1 SGHDN, CDR2 FVKESK. After removal of 2 bases from V and 2 bases from J, the junction contained 5 bases not matched to a gene. The CDR3 bases are TGTGCCAGCAGCCAAAGATGGACTAGCGGGAACACAGATACGCAGTATTTT. Residues: CASSQRWTSGNTDTQYF.

This clone was detected once. The chain couples TRBV6-1 to TRBJ2-4, with 7 bases aligning to TRBD2. Germline V gene lookup returns CDR1 MNHNS and CDR2 SASEGT. J gave up 7 bases and V 8 bases, and 14 bases lay outside the gene matches. The CDR3 has 15 residues. CDR3 sequence (DNA): TGTGCCAGCCTACTCGAGCGGGGTTGGGGGAACATTCAGTACTTC. This gives the protein CASLLERGWGNIQYF.